What follows is one T cell receptor (beta chain) and its context. Its antigen remains undetermined. Per-base qualities were not stored, and no clone one base away is much larger. This specimen comes from a study of blood T cell repertoires in COVID-19 (dated by TCRdb to about 2020). Regarding the research as a whole: Samples covering the acute and convalescent phases of COVID-19 were provided by collaborators in the United States, Italy and Spain. The prospective study material was composed of cDNA or gDNA derived from T cells, B-cell-depleted T cells, or PBMCs. The dataset comprised deeply sampled blood TCRbeta repertoires from subjects exposed to, actively infected with, or recovered from COVID-19. A freely available public database, intended as a resource for researchers studying the immune response to SARS-CoV-2, is where the repertoires were released. The samples were drawn from two sources: the first 160 participants of the ongoing ImmuneRACE study, and fewer than 1,500 subjects contributed by 6 global collaborators. Nearly every sample came with metadata listing a de-identified subject ID, COVID-19 status, age in years and sex. Where HLA class I and class II types were available, the types were taken from metadata supplied by the sample provider, not from assay-based typing.

What the authors observed across the whole study: How much clinical and demographic metadata was included differed by source and by participant, and the metadata was provided uncurated.

Trimming removed 6 bases from V and 1 base from J, leaving 12 bases between the germline ends. Counted from cysteine to phenylalanine, this CDR3 has 14 amino acids. Just CDR3 DNA is preserved here, 42 bases in frame from base 1. Looking up the germline V gene yields CDR1 MNHEY and CDR2 SVGAGI. TCRbeta CDR3 regions were amplified from genomic DNA using the immunoSEQ Assay, a bias-controlled multiplex PCR. The published analysis was carried out like this. Within the assay, amplification of reference gene primers was used to estimate how many nucleated cells each sample contained. Sequence reads were collapsed and filtered to measure the absolute abundance of every unique TCRbeta CDR3 rearrangement. For each sample, productive Simpson clonality was calculated as the square root of Simpson's diversity index across productive rearrangements. What TCRdb holds here is the immuneACCESS table cut down to in-frame rearrangements. Part of the clones is not present; checked against another copy, under half of the missing clones reflect an unresolved V gene, and the others are unexplained. V and J calls plus clone size are reproduced from that table; the DNA served to infer D and trimming. A total of over 200,000 clones appear in this sample, 70% to 85% of them only once. The top ten clones comprise around 3.4% of the sample.

Whole blood was collected in K2EDTA tubes by collaborating institutions according to the institutions' own protocols. For TCRbeta analysis, collaborators shipped samples in one of three forms: frozen whole blood, isolated PBMCs, or DNA extracted from either of those sample types. The receptor chain draws on TRBV6-5 and TRBJ2-5, with the D gene too uncertain to name. The clonotype comes from a woman older than 75 with acute or convalescent COVID-19. Sequenced sample: peripheral blood. Here the CDR3 is given as CASREQRLQETQYF. The base sequence is TGTGCCAGCAGAGAGCAGCGACTCCAAGAGACCCAGTACTTC.